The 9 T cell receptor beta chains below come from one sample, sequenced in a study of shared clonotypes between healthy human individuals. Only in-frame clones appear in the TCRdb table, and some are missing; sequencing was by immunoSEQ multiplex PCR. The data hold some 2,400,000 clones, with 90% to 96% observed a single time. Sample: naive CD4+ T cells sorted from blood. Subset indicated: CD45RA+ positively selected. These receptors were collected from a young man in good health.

CDR3 in DNA: TGTGCCAGCTCACCACCCACGGGCACTGAAGCTTTCTTT. Encoded protein: CASSPPTGTEAFF. The V gene is TRBV18, the J gene TRBJ1-1; no clear D. Per the germline V gene, CDR1 is KGHSH and CDR2 is LQKENI. V lost 0 bases to trimming and J lost 4 bases, with 6 bases between them. This CDR3 has 13 amino acids. Filled out from reference TRBV18 and TRBJ1-1, the complete variable domain reads NAGVMQNPRHLVRRRGQEARLRCSPMKGHSHVYWYRQLPEEGLKFMVYLQKENIIDESGMPKERFSAEFPKEGPSILRIQQVVRGDSAAYFCASSPPTGTEAFFGQGTRLTVV.

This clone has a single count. The CDR3 bases are TGTGCCAGCAGTAGGAATCCAGGGGGGGGTGGCTACACCTTC. Translating it yields CASSRNPGGGGYTF. The V gene is TRBV6-5, the J gene TRBJ1-2; 7 bases align to TRBD1. The CDR3 covers 14 residues. V shed 5 bases and J 7 bases; nucleotides not matched to a gene: 10. Germline V gene lookup returns CDR1 MNHEY and CDR2 SVGAGI.

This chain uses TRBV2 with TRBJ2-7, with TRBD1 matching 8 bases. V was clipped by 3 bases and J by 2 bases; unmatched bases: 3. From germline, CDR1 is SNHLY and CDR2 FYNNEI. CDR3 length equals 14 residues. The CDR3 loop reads CASSDTGGPYEQYF. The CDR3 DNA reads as TGTGCCAGCAGTGACACAGGGGGGCCCTACGAGCAGTACTTC.

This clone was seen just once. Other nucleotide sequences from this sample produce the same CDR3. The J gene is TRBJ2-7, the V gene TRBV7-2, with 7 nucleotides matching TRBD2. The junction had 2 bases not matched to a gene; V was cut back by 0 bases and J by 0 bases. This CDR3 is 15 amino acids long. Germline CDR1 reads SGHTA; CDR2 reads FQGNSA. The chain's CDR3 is CASSLAGGPSYEQYF. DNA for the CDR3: TGTGCCAGCAGCTTAGCGGGAGGGCCCTCCTACGAGCAGTACTTC.

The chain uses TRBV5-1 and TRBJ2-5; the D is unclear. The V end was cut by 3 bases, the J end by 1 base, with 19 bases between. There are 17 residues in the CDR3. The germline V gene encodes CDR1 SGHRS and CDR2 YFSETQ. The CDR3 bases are TGCGCCAGCAGCTCCTTAGGGTTGACGAATTTCCAAGAGACCCAGTACTTC. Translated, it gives CASSSLGLTNFQETQYF.

DNA for the CDR3: TGTGCCAGCTCAACCTGTGATCAGCCCCAGCATTTT. Its translation is CASSTCDQPQHF. The chain employs TRBV21-1 and TRBJ1-5. TRBV21-1 represents a pseudogene. CDR3 length: 12 residues.

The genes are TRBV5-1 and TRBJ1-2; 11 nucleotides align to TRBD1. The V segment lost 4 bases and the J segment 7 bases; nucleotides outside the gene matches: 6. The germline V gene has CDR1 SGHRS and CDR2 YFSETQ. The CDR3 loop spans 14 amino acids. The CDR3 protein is CASSPQDRGLGYTF. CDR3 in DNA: TGCGCCAGCAGCCCACAGGACAGGGGGCTTGGCTACACCTTC.

CDR3 region: CASSSSPGKGSYEQYF. CDR3 nucleotide sequence: TGTGCCAGCAGCTCGAGCCCCGGTAAAGGGTCCTACGAGCAGTACTTC. The J gene is TRBJ2-7, the V gene TRBV11-2; no definite D call. V lost 4 bases and J 1 base, leaving 17 bases between the germline ends. The CDR3 loop spans 16 amino acids. CDR1 is SGHAT and CDR2 is FQNNGV in the germline V gene.

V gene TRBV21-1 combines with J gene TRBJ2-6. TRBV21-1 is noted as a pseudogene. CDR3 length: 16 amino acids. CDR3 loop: CASSKRSCSGANVLTF. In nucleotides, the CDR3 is TGTGCCAGCAGCAAAAGGTCTTGCTCTGGGGCCAACGTCCTGACTTTC.